The clone carrying this TCR beta chain occurred once. V gave up 3 bases and J gave up 4 bases, with 13 bases separating them. Per germline, CDR1 SEHNR and CDR2 FQNEAQ (reference sequence). This CDR3 contains 14 residues. Diagnosis was based on clinical symptoms, serum thyroxine, TRAb, thyroid ultrasound and orbital computed tomography. Beta-chain TCR CDR3 regions were amplified from RNA transcripts. The library came from an HTBI-primed first-round RT-PCR and a second-round multiplex PCR. TCRdb recomputed calls from the multiplex PCR reads with MiXCR, one row per CDR3 protein. This table holds around 670,000 distinct CDR3 sequences, approximately 40% found once. The sample is drawn from a study of Graves' ophthalmopathy and Graves' hyperthyroidism.

Sequencing was carried out using peripheral blood. This chain uses TRBV7-9 with TRBJ2-7; possibly TRBD2 for D (6 bases). The receptor was derived from an adult man with Graves' ophthalmopathy. CDR3 loop: CASSLEGSGYEQYF. The CDR3 nucleotides read TGTGCCAGCAGCTTGGAGGGTTCAGGGTACGAGCAGTACTTC.